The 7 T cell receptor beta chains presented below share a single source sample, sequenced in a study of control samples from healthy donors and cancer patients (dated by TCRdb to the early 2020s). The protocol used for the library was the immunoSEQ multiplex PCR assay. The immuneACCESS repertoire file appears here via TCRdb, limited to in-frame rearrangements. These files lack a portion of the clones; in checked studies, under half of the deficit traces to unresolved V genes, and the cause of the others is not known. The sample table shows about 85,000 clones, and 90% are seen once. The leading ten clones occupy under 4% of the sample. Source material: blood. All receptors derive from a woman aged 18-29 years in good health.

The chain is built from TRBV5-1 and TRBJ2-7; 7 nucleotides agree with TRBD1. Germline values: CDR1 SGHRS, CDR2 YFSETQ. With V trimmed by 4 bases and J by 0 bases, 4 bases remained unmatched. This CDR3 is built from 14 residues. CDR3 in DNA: TGCGCCAGCAGCACTACAGGGGTCTCCTACGAGCAGTACTTC. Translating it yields CASSTTGVSYEQYF.

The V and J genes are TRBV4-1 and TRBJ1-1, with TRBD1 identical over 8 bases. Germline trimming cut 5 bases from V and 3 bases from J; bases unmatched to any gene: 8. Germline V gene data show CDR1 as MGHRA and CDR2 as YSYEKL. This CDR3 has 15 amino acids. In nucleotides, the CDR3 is TGCGCCAGCAGCGGCACAGGGGGAATCGACACTGAAGCTTTCTTT. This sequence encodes CASSGTGGIDTEAFF.

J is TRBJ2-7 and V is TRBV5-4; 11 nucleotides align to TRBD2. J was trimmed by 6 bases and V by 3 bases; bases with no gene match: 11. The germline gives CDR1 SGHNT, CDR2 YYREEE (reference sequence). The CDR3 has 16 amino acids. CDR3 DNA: TGTGCCAGCAGCTACAAACTAGCGGGGGTTTTAGGCGAGCAGTACTTC. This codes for CASSYKLAGVLGEQYF.

The CDR3 loop reads CASSDKGTYGGYTF. In nucleotides, the CDR3 is TGTGCCAGCAGTGATAAGGGGACTTATGGGGGCTACACCTTC. The chain has TRBV6-1 and TRBJ1-2, with D tentatively TRBD1 (5 bases). V lost 3 bases and J 8 bases, leaving 16 bases between the germline ends. Germline CDR1 MNHNS, CDR2 SASEGT. There are 14 residues in the CDR3.

CDR3 in DNA: TGTGCCAGCAGTGAACCGGGACTAGCGGTGTACGAGCAGTACTTC. Translating gives CASSEPGLAVYEQYF. This chain links TRBV25-1 with TRBJ2-7; 11 nucleotides agree with TRBD2. The germline CDR1 and CDR2 sequences are MGHDK and SYGVNS. This CDR3 region has 15 residues. The ends lost 2 bases at V and 4 bases at J; junction bases unmatched: 4.

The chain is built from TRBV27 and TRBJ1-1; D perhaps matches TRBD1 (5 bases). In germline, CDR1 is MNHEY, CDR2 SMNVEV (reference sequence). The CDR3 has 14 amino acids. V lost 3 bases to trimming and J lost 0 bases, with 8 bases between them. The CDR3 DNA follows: TGTGCCAGCAGTTTCAAGGGGATGAACACTGAAGCTTTCTTT. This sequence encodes CASSFKGMNTEAFF.

The CDR3 spells CASSHFGARTLTYGYTF. The CDR3 DNA sequence: TGTGCCAGCAGCCATTTTGGGGCGCGTACTTTGACCTATGGCTACACCTTC. The V gene is TRBV3-1 (or the pseudogene TRBV3-2), the J gene TRBJ1-2, with TRBD1 as a possible D gene (5 bases). Germline assignment: CDR1 LGHDT and CDR2 YNNKEL (reference sequence). This CDR3 contains 17 residues. The V end lost 3 bases, the J end lost 4 bases, and 21 bases lay between the germline ends.